One and the same sample provided the 11 T cell receptor beta chains below, sequenced in a study of early stage breast cancer tumors (dated by TCRdb to about 2017). Libraries were made using the immunoSEQ multiplex PCR assay. Here the immuneACCESS table is served through TCRdb, limited to in-frame sequences with V and J called. Missing clones are a known gap in these copies; in checked studies unresolved V genes cover under half, and the rest lacks a known reason. This sample has roughly 14,000 clones in its table, and 65% to 85% of those were observed once. The ten most abundant clones make up roughly 5% of the sample. Sequencing was carried out using normal breast tissue next to the tumor. These receptors were obtained from a person in their thirties with breast cancer.

The V and J genes are TRBV4-2 and TRBJ2-3; 9 nucleotides agree with TRBD2. With 2 bases clipped from V and 5 bases from J, the junction kept 8 bases outside the gene matches. The germline V gene encodes CDR1 LGHNA and CDR2 YNFKEQ. This CDR3 has 16 amino acids. CDR3 bases: TGTGCCAGCAGCCAATTCCTGGGGCGGGGGGGAGATACGCAGTATTTT. As protein: CASSQFLGRGGDTQYF.

This clone showed up just once. The rearrangement links TRBV6-5 to TRBJ2-3; no reliable D call. CDR3 length: 16 residues. In germline, CDR1 is MNHEY, CDR2 SVGAGI. V lost 0 bases and J lost 0, with 10 bases in between. The CDR3: CASSYSILPSTDTQYF. The CDR3 DNA reads as TGTGCCAGCAGTTACTCGATTTTACCGAGCACAGATACGCAGTATTTT.

This clone was seen more than once but under ten times. The genes are TRBV7-2 and TRBJ2-1, with TRBD1 matching 7 bases. The germline V gene encodes CDR1 SGHTA and CDR2 FQGNSA. V was clipped by 5 bases and J by 9 bases; unmatched bases: 7. The CDR3 totals 13 residues. The CDR3 sequence: CASSLQGLGEQFF. For the CDR3, the DNA is TGTGCCAGCAGCCTACAGGGGCTTGGTGAGCAGTTCTTC.

This chain connects TRBV13 to TRBJ2-1; 14 bases fit TRBD2. J gave up 9 bases and V 5 bases, and 9 bases lay outside the gene matches. CDR1 and CDR2 (germline): PRHDT, FYEKMQ (reference sequence). This CDR3 region has 16 residues. The CDR3 region has the DNA TGTGCCAGCAGCGCCAGACTAGCGGGAGGGCCCGGTGAGCAGTTCTTC. Translation: CASSARLAGGPGEQFF.

The chain employs TRBV29-1 and TRBJ1-5, with D maybe TRBD1 (6 bases). The CDR3 totals 15 residues. Germline-derived CDR1 and CDR2 are SQVTM and ANQGSEA. Trimming pared 4 bases from V and 2 bases from J, leaving 15 bases between. As DNA, the CDR3 is TGCAGCGTTGGTACAGGGCTTAGTGGCAATCAGCCCCAGCATTTT. This translates into CSVGTGLSGNQPQHF.

The genes are TRBV18 and TRBJ1-1; D perhaps matches TRBD1 (6 bases). The CDR3 is 13 residues long. Germline CDR1 KGHSH, CDR2 LQKENI. The V end was cut by 8 bases, the J end by 4 bases, with 14 bases between. The CDR3 bases are TGTGCCAGCGCCCGGGACAAATCCACTGAAGCTTTCTTT. This gives the protein CASARDKSTEAFF.

The chain is built from TRBV5-1 and TRBJ1-3; unclear D gene. CDR3 length: 13 residues. CDR1 and CDR2 from the germline V gene are SGHRS and YFSETQ. Trimming removed 2 bases from V and 2 bases from J, with 5 bases in between. The CDR3 here is CASSLPTGNTIYF. CDR3 DNA sequence: TGCGCCAGCAGCTTACCCACTGGAAACACCATATATTTT. Based on the CDR3 plus reference TRBV5-1 and TRBJ1-3, the full variable domain is KAGVTQTPRYLIKTRGQQVTLSCSPISGHRSVSWYQQTPGQGLQFLFEYFSETQRNKGNFPGRFSGRQFSNSRSEMNVSTLELGDSALYLCASSLPTGNTIYFGEGSWLTVV.

The genes are TRBV7-2 and TRBJ2-7; D gene ambiguous. There are 11 residues in the CDR3. The V and J ends lost 1 base and 5 bases respectively, with 3 bases between them. CDR1 SGHTA and CDR2 FQGNSA come from the germline V gene. CDR3 nucleotide sequence: TGTGCCAGCAGCTTAGTCCACGAGCAGTACTTC. Translation gives CASSLVHEQYF.

The chain links TRBV7-6 to TRBJ2-5, with a possible D match to TRBD2 (6 bases). The CDR3 has 15 residues. In germline, CDR1 is SGHVS, CDR2 FNYEAQ. V lost 5 bases to trimming and J lost 2 bases, with 15 bases between them. CDR3 sequence reads: CASSVHWGEQETQYF. DNA of the CDR3: TGTGCCAGCAGCGTGCATTGGGGGGAGCAAGAGACCCAGTACTTC.

The rearrangement joins TRBV10-2 to TRBJ1-2, with 7 bases that match TRBD1. The CDR3 contains 16 residues. V shed 2 bases, J shed 0 bases, and the junction held 6 bases outside the gene matches. Germline CDR1 and CDR2: WSHSY and SAAADI. The CDR3 sequence is CASSERGQPPNYGYTF. The CDR3 DNA sequence: TGCGCCAGCAGTGAGCGGGGACAGCCTCCTAACTATGGCTACACCTTC.

The J gene is TRBJ2-7, the V gene TRBV30; weak D call: TRBD2 (6 bases). V was trimmed by 2 bases and J by 3 bases, leaving 11 bases between them. The length of the CDR3 is 13 residues. Germline V CDR1 and CDR2: GTSNPN, SVGIG (reference sequence). The CDR3 DNA reads TGTGCCTGGAGTCTGCAGGGAGGCTACGAGCAGTACTTC. Translated, it gives CAWSLQGGYEQYF.